This T cell receptor beta chain is drawn from a study of molecular identifiers for immune sequencing clone quantification. Each CDR3 protein is one row after TCRdb ran MiXCR on the PCR reads. The repertoire holds tens of thousands of distinct CDR3 sequences, about a quarter seen once, with over 0.95% in the top ten. The study's findings and limits: Clones above 20 RNA copies contained over 97% of effector molecules and under 1% of naive molecules. Among some 990,000 naive cells, as was reported, spiked Jurkat TCR RNA from one cell was detectable.

The CDR3 spans 15 residues. The V and J ends lost 1 base and 7 bases, in that order; junction bases with no gene match: 8. The germline V gene has CDR1 SGHTA and CDR2 FQGNSA. This clonotype was picked up many times. Its specificity is unknown. This TCR was sampled from a human donor in good health. Some libraries in this study had Jurkat cell RNA spiked in. Sequences were obtained from naive CD8+ T cells from blood, with Jurkat cell RNA spiked in. Indicated subset: FACS-sorted CD8+CD4-CCR7+CD45RA+ naive T cells. The chain uses TRBV7-2 and TRBJ1-1; 8 nucleotides agree with TRBD1. CDR3 region: CASSLVPGGPGEAFF. For the CDR3, the DNA is TGTGCCAGCAGCTTAGTTCCAGGGGGCCCTGGTGAAGCTTTCTTT.